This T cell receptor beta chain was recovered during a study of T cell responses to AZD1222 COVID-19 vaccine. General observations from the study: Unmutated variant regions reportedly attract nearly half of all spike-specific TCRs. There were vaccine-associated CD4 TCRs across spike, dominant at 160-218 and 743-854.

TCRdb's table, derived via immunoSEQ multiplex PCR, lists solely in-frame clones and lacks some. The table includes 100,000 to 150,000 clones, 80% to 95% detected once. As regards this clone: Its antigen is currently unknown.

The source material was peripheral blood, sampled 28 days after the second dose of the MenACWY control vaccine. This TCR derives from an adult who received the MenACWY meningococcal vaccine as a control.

The CDR3 region has the DNA TGCGCCAGCAGCCAGGCAGGGGGCAATGAAAAACTGTTTTTT. The encoded protein is CASSQAGGNEKLFF. The V and J genes are TRBV4-1 and TRBJ1-4; 8 nucleotides line up with TRBD1. This CDR3 contains 14 residues. In germline, CDR1 is MGHRA, CDR2 YSYEKL. With 3 bases clipped from V and 5 bases from J, the junction kept 2 bases outside the gene matches.